These 5 T cell receptor beta chains came from one sample sequenced in a study of cytomegalovirus exposure and HLA in healthy donors (dated by TCRdb to about 2017). The library was obtained by the immunoSEQ multiplex PCR assay. A mixture of 60 forward primers for TCR Vbeta segments and 13 reverse primers for TCR Jbeta segments was used in the multiplex PCR. This is the immuneACCESS table as TCRdb keeps it, with only in-frame sequences that have V and J called. A part of the clones is gone; compared with another copy, unresolved V genes explain less than half, and the rest is unexplained. The sample contains 150,000 to 200,000 clones, more than 70% of them found a single time. Clones ranked in the top ten supply over 3% of the sample. The material sequenced was PBMCs. The receptors derive from a male donor in good health and CMV-seronegative.

CDR3 coding DNA: TGTGCCAGCAGTTTCTCGGACAGGGGAGTCGGGAGCAATCAGCCCCAGCATTTT. This codes for CASSFSDRGVGSNQPQHF. J is TRBJ1-5 and V is TRBV28, with TRBD1 matching over 9 bases. Looked up from germline, CDR1 is MDHEN and CDR2 is SYDVKM. This CDR3 is 18 amino acids long. The J segment lost 1 base and the V segment lost 3 bases, leaving 10 bases of the junction unmatched.

J is TRBJ2-1 and V is TRBV10-3; D is perhaps TRBD1 (5 bases). Trimming took off 5 bases at V and 3 bases at J, with 17 bases between the two ends. CDR1 ENHRY and CDR2 SYGVKD come from the germline V gene. CDR3 size: 16 residues. The CDR3 coding sequence is TGTGCCATCAGTCACATAGACAGAGTTAGCTACAATGAGCAGTTCTTC. It translates to CAISHIDRVSYNEQFF.

Worth noting for this clone: Other DNA sequences in this specimen translate into the identical CDR3. The gene calls are TRBV19 and TRBJ1-1; D may be TRBD1 (5 bases). The CDR3 has 14 residues. The V and J ends lost 3 bases and 0 bases respectively, with 8 bases between them. Looked up from germline, CDR1 is LNHDA and CDR2 is SQIVND (reference sequence). The DNA for the CDR3 is TGTGCCAGTAGTATTGGCAGGGTGAACACTGAAGCTTTCTTT. Translated, it gives CASSIGRVNTEAFF.

The chain uses TRBV5-1 and TRBJ2-7; TRBD2 aligns across 10 bases. The germline V gene encodes CDR1 SGHRS and CDR2 YFSETQ. The CDR3 extends over 15 amino acids. Trimming cost V 3 bases and J 0 bases; bases outside gene matches: 3. In DNA form, the CDR3 reads TGCGCCAGCAGCTCCTCTAGCGGGAGCTCCTACGAGCAGTACTTC. The encoded protein is CASSSSSGSSYEQYF.

The rearrangement links TRBV18 to TRBJ1-5; D is unclear. Trimming shortened V by 6 bases and J by 2 bases, and 17 bases separated the two germline ends. The germline V gene has CDR1 KGHSH and CDR2 LQKENI. CDR3 length equals 16 residues. The CDR3 nucleotides read TGTGCCAGCTCTCTGAACGCGGTTTCAGGCAATCAGCCCCAGCATTTT. Its protein product is CASSLNAVSGNQPQHF.